These 4 T cell receptor beta chains came from one sample sequenced in a study of blood T cell repertoires in COVID-19. Data came from immunoSEQ multiplex PCR; TCRdb stores just in-frame clones and leaves some out. This sample has roughly 70,000 clones, with about 91% found just once. The sequencing sample was made of peripheral blood. The receptors were gathered from a woman aged 55-70 years with active COVID-19.

The V call is TRBV30, the J call TRBJ2-3, with 8 bases identical to TRBD1. Germline V lookup: CDR1 GTSNPN, CDR2 SVGIG (reference sequence). The CDR3 is 12 amino acids. V was clipped by 5 bases and J by 6 bases; unmatched bases: 4. Here the CDR3 reads CAWDQGADTQYF. The CDR3 DNA reads as TGTGCCTGGGACCAGGGGGCGGATACGCAGTATTTT. Supplemented by reference TRBV30 and TRBJ2-3, the full variable domain reads SQTIHQWPATLVQPVGSPLSLECTVEGTSNPNLYWYRQAAGRGLQLLFYSVGIGQISSEVPQNLSASRPQDRQFILSSKKLLLSDSGFYLCAWDQGADTQYFGPGTRLTVL.

V is TRBV28 and J is TRBJ2-1; perhaps TRBD1 as D (5 bases). Trimming left V 5 bases short and J 4 bases short, with 12 bases between. The CDR3 covers 14 residues. CDR1 MDHEN and CDR2 SYDVKM come from the germline V gene. The CDR3 DNA is TGTGCCAGCAGTCTACCCCAGGGTTACAATGAGCAGTTCTTC. This gives the protein CASSLPQGYNEQFF. Full variable domain (outside the CDR3, taken from reference TRBV28 and TRBJ2-1): DVKVTQSSRYLVKRTGEKVFLECVQDMDHENMFWYRQDPGLGLRLIYFSYDVKMKEKGDIPEGYSVSREKKERFSLILESASTNQTSMYLCASSLPQGYNEQFFGPGTRLTVL.

This CDR3 reads CASSPRRENYGYTF. CDR3 coding DNA: TGTGCCAGCTCACCACGGCGGGAAAACTATGGCTACACCTTC. The chain employs TRBV18 and TRBJ1-2; D not resolved. The length of the CDR3 is 14 residues. The germline V and J ends were trimmed by 1 base and 2 bases, with 8 bases remaining between them. Germline loops: CDR1 KGHSH, CDR2 LQKENI.

This chain links TRBV18 with TRBJ2-7; 9 positions agree with TRBD1. This CDR3 spans 17 amino acids. The V gene's germline CDR1 is KGHSH and CDR2 LQKENI. The J segment lost 2 bases and the V segment lost 2 bases, leaving 10 bases of the junction unmatched. The CDR3 loop is CASSPRTPGQGPYEQYF. The CDR3 bases are TGTGCCAGCTCACCAAGGACCCCGGGACAGGGTCCCTACGAGCAGTACTTC.